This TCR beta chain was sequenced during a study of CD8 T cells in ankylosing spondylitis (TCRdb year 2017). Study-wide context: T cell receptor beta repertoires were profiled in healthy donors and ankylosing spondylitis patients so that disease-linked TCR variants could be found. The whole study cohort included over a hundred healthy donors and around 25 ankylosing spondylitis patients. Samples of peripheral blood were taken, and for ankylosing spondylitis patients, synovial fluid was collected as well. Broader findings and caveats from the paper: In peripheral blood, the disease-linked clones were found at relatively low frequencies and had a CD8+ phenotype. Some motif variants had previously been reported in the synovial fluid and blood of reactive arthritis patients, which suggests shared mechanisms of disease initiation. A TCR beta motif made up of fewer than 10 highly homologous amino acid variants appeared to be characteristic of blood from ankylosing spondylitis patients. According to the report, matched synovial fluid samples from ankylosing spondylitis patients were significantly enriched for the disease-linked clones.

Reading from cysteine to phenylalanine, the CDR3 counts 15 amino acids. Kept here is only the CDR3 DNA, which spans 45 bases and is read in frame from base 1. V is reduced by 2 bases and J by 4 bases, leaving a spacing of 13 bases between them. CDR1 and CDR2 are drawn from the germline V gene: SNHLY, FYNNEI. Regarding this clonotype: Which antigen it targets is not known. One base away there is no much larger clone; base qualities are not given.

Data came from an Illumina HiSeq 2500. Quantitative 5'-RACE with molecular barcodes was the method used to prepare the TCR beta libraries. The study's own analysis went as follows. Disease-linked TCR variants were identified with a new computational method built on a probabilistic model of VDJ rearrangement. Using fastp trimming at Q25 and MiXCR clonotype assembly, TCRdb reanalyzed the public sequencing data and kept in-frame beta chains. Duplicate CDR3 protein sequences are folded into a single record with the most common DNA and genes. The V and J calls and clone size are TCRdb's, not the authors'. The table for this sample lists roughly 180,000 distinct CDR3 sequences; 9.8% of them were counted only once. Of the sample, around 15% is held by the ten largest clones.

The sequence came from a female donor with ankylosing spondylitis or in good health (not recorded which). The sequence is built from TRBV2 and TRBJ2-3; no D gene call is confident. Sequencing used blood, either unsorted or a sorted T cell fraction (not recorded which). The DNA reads TGTGCCAGCAGTGAAACAGTCCCTAGATCAGATACGCAGTATTTT. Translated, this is CASSETVPRSDTQYF.